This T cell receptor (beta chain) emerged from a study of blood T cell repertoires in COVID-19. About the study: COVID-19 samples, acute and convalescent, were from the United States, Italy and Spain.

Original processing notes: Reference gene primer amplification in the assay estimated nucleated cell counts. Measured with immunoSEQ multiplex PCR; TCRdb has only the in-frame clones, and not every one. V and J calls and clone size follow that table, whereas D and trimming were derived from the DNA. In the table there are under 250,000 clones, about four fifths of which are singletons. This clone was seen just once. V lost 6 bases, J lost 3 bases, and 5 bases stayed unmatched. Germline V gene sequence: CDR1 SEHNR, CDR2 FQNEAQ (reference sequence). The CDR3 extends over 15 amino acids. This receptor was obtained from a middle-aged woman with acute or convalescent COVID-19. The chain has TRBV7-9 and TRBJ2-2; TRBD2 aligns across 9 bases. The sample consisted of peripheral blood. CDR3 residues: CASRPAGGHTGELFF. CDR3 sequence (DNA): TGTGCCAGCAGGCCAGCGGGAGGCCACACCGGGGAGCTGTTTTTT.